One TCR beta chain is described in this entry. The data originate from a study of shared T cell receptors in the human thymus. The germline V gene has CDR1 LGHNA and CDR2 YSLEER. The CDR3 spans 18 residues. Trimming removed 2 bases from V and 4 bases from J; junction bases left unmatched: 12. Clones were sequenced by immunoSEQ multiplex PCR, and TCRdb holds only the in-frame ones, with some missing. The sample has hundreds of thousands of clones; roughly 88% are singletons. The same sample was also used in a study of human thymus T cells. That source notes: Samples came from healthy Finnish infants during open corrective cardiac surgery. In corrective heart surgery, resections were taken, and these provided the thymus tissue. Within thymic and blood repertoires, V and J gene usage appeared to be biased. Related work showed strongly overlapping thymic repertoires across unrelated individuals.

The receptor was isolated from a girl under three years old with a congenital heart defect. This sequence joins TRBV4-3 and TRBJ2-3; 10 bases match TRBD2. The sequenced sample consisted of thymocytes. The CDR3 loop is CASSQRIRAGGQADTQYF. Written as DNA, the CDR3 is TGCGCCAGCAGCCAAAGGATTCGAGCGGGGGGGCAAGCAGATACGCAGTATTTT.